The 5 T cell receptor beta chains below come from one sample, sequenced in a study of blood T cell repertoires in COVID-19. Profiling relied on immunoSEQ multiplex PCR, and the TCRdb table lists in-frame clones only, not all of them. Of around 200,000 clones listed, approximately 90% are singletons. Sequencing input: PBMCs or T cells enriched from blood (not recorded which). These receptors were collected from a man aged 30 to 45 who had recovered from COVID-19.

This clone occurred a few times. The chain has TRBV7-9 and TRBJ2-7; TRBD2 might be the D (6 bases). V was pared by 2 bases and J by 3 bases, with 17 bases between. Germline lookup yields CDR1 SEHNR and CDR2 FQNEAQ (reference sequence). The CDR3 is made up of 16 amino acids. As DNA, the CDR3 is TGTGCCAGCAGCTTATCGGACGGAGGGAGGAACTACGAGCAGTACTTC. Translated, it gives CASSLSDGGRNYEQYF.

V is TRBV28 and J is TRBJ1-5; D might be TRBD1 (5 bases). With 3 bases removed from V and 7 bases from J, the gap between germline ends came to 13 bases. CDR3 length: 14 amino acids. The germline CDR1 and CDR2 sequences are MDHEN and SYDVKM. CDR3 amino acids: CASSLGREGQPQHF. The DNA for the CDR3 is TGTGCCAGCAGTTTGGGCAGGGAGGGCCAGCCCCAGCATTTT.

The chain recombines TRBV11-2 with TRBJ1-2; weak D call: TRBD1 (5 bases). CDR1 is SGHAT and CDR2 is FQNNGV in the germline V gene. This CDR3 has 14 residues. The ends were cut back, 3 bases at V and 6 bases at J, with 14 bases in the middle. DNA of the CDR3: TGTGCCAGCAGCTTGTATTTGGGCAGGGATGGCTACACCTTC. Translation gives CASSLYLGRDGYTF.

This chain links TRBV28 with TRBJ2-7; perhaps TRBD1 as D (6 bases). The CDR3 contains 14 residues. V dropped 4 bases and J dropped 2 bases, with 12 bases sitting between them. CDR1 MDHEN and CDR2 SYDVKM come from the germline V gene. The CDR3 protein is CASSSHRVPYEQYF. The DNA for the CDR3 is TGTGCCAGCAGTTCACACAGGGTCCCCTACGAGCAGTACTTC.

J is TRBJ1-2 and V is TRBV12-3 or TRBV12-4; D unclear. The CDR3 extends over 12 amino acids. V lost 7 bases and J lost 3, with 9 bases in between. The CDR3 nucleotides read TGTGCCAGCACCCGAATAGACTATGGCTACACCTTC. Its translation: CASTRIDYGYTF.